This entry describes one T cell receptor (beta chain). Its antigen is currently not known. Base qualities are not recorded, but no much larger clone differs from it by a single base. The donors were included in the validation cohort of roughly 130 subjects, a group kept apart from the 666-subject first cohort. This entry belongs to a study of cytomegalovirus exposure and HLA in healthy donors (dated by TCRdb to 2015 to 2018). About the study as a whole: The roughly 700 repertoires of the first cohort and the roughly 120 validation repertoires were produced on the same platform, according to a later analysis. To predict cytomegalovirus infection status, the study combined high-throughput TCR immunosequencing, statistical association of individual TCRs with disease status, and machine learning. The aim of the study was to test whether cataloging public T cell receptors could identify signatures of past pathogen exposure. A separate validation cohort of roughly 120 different subjects was used in addition to the approximately 640-subject first cohort.

Study-wide findings and limitations: The classifier was reported to diagnose cytomegalovirus status with high specificity and sensitivity in both the original and validation cohorts. In vitro tests confirmed that three of the cytomegalovirus-associated TCR beta chains recognize cytomegalovirus antigens. A later analysis found that TCRs clustered in the first cohort also tended to co-occur in the roughly 120 validation repertoires, with more than 90% of cluster scores above 0. It was suggested by the authors that the approach could potentially be generalized to other disease states and immunological phenotypes. Across donors, most TCR sequences were observed very rarely, whereas some public TCRs were present in many individuals. A total of fewer than 200 TCR beta chains were listed by the study as associated with cytomegalovirus. A later analysis had no HLA typing for the validation cohort, so co-occurrence there was scored across all 130 or so repertoires.

According to the germline V gene, CDR1 reads LGHNA and CDR2 reads YSLEER. The cysteine opens and the phenylalanine closes a CDR3 of 15 amino acids. The entry retains the CDR3 DNA only, 45 bases that are in frame from base 1. Cut back by 3 bases and 5 bases, the V and J ends lie 16 bases apart. The protocol used for the library was the immunoSEQ multiplex PCR assay. As for how the authors treated the data: A statistical classification framework was built to diagnose cytomegalovirus status from the catalog of TCR beta chain sequences. Held by TCRdb, this immuneACCESS table contains in-frame sequences only and omits some clones. Under half of the omission traces to an unresolved V gene where checked; the cause of the rest is unknown. V and J calls and clone size are as listed in that table; D and trimming were resolved from the DNA. The sample has over 150,000 clones on record, 86% of them singletons. Approximately 20% of the sample rests with the top ten.

This TCR was sampled from a man younger than 35 in good health and CMV-seropositive. The chain is made from TRBV4-3 and TRBJ1-2; TRBD1 is a possible D gene, resting on 6 matching bases. The material sequenced was PBMCs. The DNA sequence follows: TGCGCCAGCAGCCAGGGACATCTGGGCGGGTATGGCTACACCTTC. The resulting protein is CASSQGHLGGYGYTF.